This T cell receptor (beta chain) was identified in a study of identical twins. TCRdb used MiXCR to reprocess the 5' RACE reads, holding one entry per CDR3 protein. The sample has fewer than 900,000 distinct CDR3 sequences; 15% to 20% are singletons. This CDR3 has 14 amino acids. V shed 7 bases and J shed 0 bases, with 10 bases lying between them. Germline assignment: CDR1 SNHLY and CDR2 FYNNEI. This clonotype was seen a handful of times. These data also formed part of another study, on T cells expressing NK-cell markers. This second study notes: Underlying the TCR beta repertoires were sorted CD3+CD56+NKG2C+, CD3+CD56+NKG2C- and CD3+CD56-NKG2C+ T cells. With respect to HCMV, most of the eight sequenced donors were seropositive, and one was seronegative. Sorting in several experiments was restricted by an anti-gamma-delta TCR antibody to alpha-beta TCR T cells.

Sequencing was carried out using PBMCs. The clonotype originates from a young woman in good health. The rearrangement joins TRBV2 to TRBJ2-1; D unclear. The CDR3 loop reads CASKALISYNEQFF. CDR3 nucleotide sequence: TGTGCCAGCAAGGCGTTAATCTCCTACAATGAGCAGTTCTTC.